The present entry profiles one T cell receptor (beta chain) with its context. Libraries were prepared by immunoSEQ multiplex PCR; TCRdb keeps only in-frame clonotypes and omits some of them. The sample holds roughly 130,000 clones, more than 70% seen once. CDR3 length: 13 residues. The V segment lost 9 bases and the J segment 4 bases; nucleotides outside the gene matches: 6. Per the germline V gene, CDR1 is MNHEY and CDR2 is SVGAGI. This record comes from a study of control samples from healthy donors and cancer patients. Sequencing was carried out using blood. This sequence originates from a man aged 45-60 years in good health. The rearrangement links TRBV6-5 to TRBJ1-1, with TRBD1 identical over 9 bases. CDR3 region: CASTDRGATEAFF. CDR3 coding DNA: TGTGCCAGTACGGACAGGGGAGCCACTGAAGCTTTCTTT.